These 14 T cell receptor beta chains share one sample of origin, sequenced in a study of cytomegalovirus exposure and HLA in healthy donors. PCR primers comprised 60 Vbeta and 13 Jbeta primers. The repertoire was sequenced with immunoSEQ multiplex PCR; TCRdb's copy has only in-frame clones and lacks some. This sample yields some 98,000 clones, of which about 81% are seen a single time; less than 1.5% belongs to the top ten. Material: PBMCs. These receptors were collected from a man aged 40-55 years in good health and CMV-seronegative.

V is TRBV5-6 and J is TRBJ1-2, with D unclear. This CDR3 comprises 14 residues. Trimming cost V 4 bases and J 8 bases, with 18 bases left between them. The germline gives CDR1 SGHDT, CDR2 YYEEEE. CDR3 DNA sequence: TGTGCCAGCAGCGGGGAGACGCGCGGGGTCGGCTACACCTTC. Its translation is CASSGETRGVGYTF.

This chain joins TRBV9 and TRBJ2-1, with 8 positions matching TRBD1. This CDR3 has 12 amino acids. Germline loops: CDR1 SGDLS, CDR2 YYNGEE. V lost 4 bases, J lost 10 bases, and 4 bases stayed unmatched. CDR3 sequence: CASSPGGGEQFF. CDR3 bases: TGTGCCAGCAGCCCAGGGGGCGGAGAGCAGTTCTTC.

The J gene is TRBJ2-5, the V gene TRBV19, with D tentatively TRBD2 (6 bases). Trimming shortened V by 7 bases and J by 3 bases, and 15 bases separated the two germline ends. The CDR3 totals 14 residues. CDR1 and CDR2 from the germline V gene are LNHDA and SQIVND (reference sequence). CDR3 sequence: CASTEGRWKETQYF. The DNA of the CDR3 is TGTGCCAGTACCGAGGGGAGGTGGAAAGAGACCCAGTACTTC.

The chain's CDR3 is CSVRSYEQYF. The CDR3 DNA reads TGCAGCGTGAGGAGCTACGAGCAGTACTTC. This chain connects TRBV29-1 to TRBJ2-7, with D uncertain. The CDR3 spans 10 residues. Trimming removed 6 bases from V and 3 bases from J, with 6 bases in between. Germline lookup yields CDR1 SQVTM and CDR2 ANQGSEA.

V and J are TRBV5-1 and TRBJ2-2; 10 bases fit TRBD2. CDR1 SGHRS and CDR2 YFSETQ come from the germline V gene. This CDR3 has 16 amino acids. V trimming: 2 bases; J trimming: 5 bases; junction bases outside the gene matches: 6. The CDR3: CASSFERGGRTGELFF. The CDR3 DNA is TGCGCCAGCAGCTTTGAGCGGGGGGGCCGAACCGGGGAGCTGTTTTTT.

The V and J genes are TRBV5-1 and TRBJ1-1; TRBD1 might be the D (5 bases). This CDR3 has 15 residues. Germline assignment: CDR1 SGHRS and CDR2 YFSETQ. Trimming shortened V by 5 bases and J by 2 bases, and 16 bases separated the two germline ends. DNA of the CDR3: TGCGCCAGCAGGTGGCAGGGTGAGGTAAACACTGAAGCTTTCTTT. It is translated as CASRWQGEVNTEAFF.

V usage is TRBV2 and J usage is TRBJ2-7; 8 nucleotides match TRBD1. Germline assignment: CDR1 SNHLY and CDR2 FYNNEI. This CDR3 spans 12 amino acids. The trim removed 6 bases at V and 6 bases at J, leaving 4 bases unmatched. CDR3 coding DNA: TGTGCCAGCAGGGACAGGGCCCTCGAGCAGTACTTC. Protein: CASRDRALEQYF.

The rearrangement joins TRBV5-1 to TRBJ2-7; 7 bases map to TRBD1. The V gene's germline CDR1 is SGHRS and CDR2 YFSETQ. Trimming cost V 4 bases and J 4 bases; bases outside gene matches: 8. This CDR3 is 14 amino acids long. The CDR3 DNA reads TGCGCCAGCAGCACCCTAGACAGGGTGTACGAGCAGTACTTC. This encodes CASSTLDRVYEQYF.

The sample holds a few counts of this clone. V is TRBV5-1 and J is TRBJ2-5; possibly TRBD2 for D (6 bases). The CDR3 spans 14 residues. Germline V gene data show CDR1 as SGHRS and CDR2 as YFSETQ. The germline V and J ends were trimmed by 0 bases and 5 bases, with 11 bases remaining between them. The CDR3 coding sequence is TGCGCCAGCAGCTTGGTTGGGGGGTTTGAGACCCAGTACTTC. Translated, it gives CASSLVGGFETQYF.

The chain employs TRBV25-1 and TRBJ2-7; tentative D call: TRBD1 (6 bases). V shed 6 bases and J shed 1 base, with 13 bases lying between them. This CDR3 has 14 residues. The V gene's germline CDR1 is MGHDK and CDR2 SYGVNS. This CDR3 reads CASSRPGQSYEQYF. As DNA, the CDR3 is TGTGCCAGCAGCCGCCCGGGACAATCCTACGAGCAGTACTTC.

This sequence joins TRBV7-2 and TRBJ2-7; TRBD1 matches at 8 bases. The J segment lost 3 bases and the V segment lost 5 bases, leaving 6 bases of the junction unmatched. This CDR3 is built from 14 residues. From germline, CDR1 is SGHTA and CDR2 FQGNSA. The CDR3 is CASSRGDRSYEQYF. In nucleotides, the CDR3 is TGTGCCAGCAGCCGAGGGGACAGGAGCTACGAGCAGTACTTC.

The chain has TRBV7-2 and TRBJ1-4; 9 nucleotides match TRBD1. CDR3 length: 15 amino acids. The trim removed 0 bases at V and 7 bases at J, leaving 3 bases unmatched. Germline V gives CDR1 SGHTA, CDR2 FQGNSA. CDR3 in amino acids: CASSLARDRVEKLFF. The CDR3, as DNA: TGTGCCAGCAGCTTAGCGCGGGACAGGGTTGAAAAACTGTTTTTT.

The genes are TRBV11-3 and TRBJ2-5, with 12 bases identical to TRBD2. Trimming removed 5 bases from V and 3 bases from J; junction bases left unmatched: 4. The CDR3 runs to 15 residues. Germline loops: CDR1 SGHNT, CDR2 YENEEA. The CDR3 reads CASSGLAGGEETQYF. The CDR3 nucleotides are TGTGCCAGCAGCGGTCTAGCGGGGGGGGAAGAGACCCAGTACTTC.

The chain joins TRBV2 to TRBJ2-7, with 8 bases that match TRBD2. The J call may not be correct, given that the DNA end is closer to TRBJ2-5. The CDR3 covers 13 residues. Germline CDR1 SNHLY, CDR2 FYNNEI. CDR3 in DNA: TGTGCCAGGCGGGGGGCCCGGGGGGAGACCCAGTACTTC. Translation: CARRGARGETQYF.